Following are 13 T cell receptor beta chains from one sample sequenced in a study of blood T cell repertoires in COVID-19. Data came from immunoSEQ multiplex PCR; TCRdb stores just in-frame clones and leaves some out. The sample lists approximately 140,000 clones, roughly 86% occurring once. Material: peripheral blood. The receptors here all came from a man in his fifties with active or convalescent COVID-19.

This chain links TRBV30 with TRBJ1-2; 9 nucleotides agree with TRBD1. With V trimmed by 1 base and J by 2 bases, 5 bases remained unmatched. The CDR3 has 15 amino acids. Per germline, CDR1 GTSNPN and CDR2 SVGIG (reference sequence). The CDR3 nucleotides are TGTGCCTGGAGTGGGGACAGGGAGGCCAACTATGGCTACACCTTC. Translated, it gives CAWSGDREANYGYTF.

CDR3 in DNA: TGTGCCAGCAGTCTTGGGAGGGCGCCGACCTACGAGCAGTACTTC. Translated: CASSLGRAPTYEQYF. This chain connects TRBV27 to TRBJ2-7; TRBD2 matches 7 bases. The CDR3 is 15 residues long. Germline-derived CDR1 and CDR2 are MNHEY and SMNVEV (reference sequence). With 5 bases clipped from V and 2 bases from J, the junction kept 9 bases outside the gene matches.

This chain connects TRBV2 to TRBJ2-3, with D possibly matching TRBD1 (5 bases). V lost 7 bases and J 2 bases, leaving 16 bases between the germline ends. The CDR3 loop spans 15 amino acids. Germline V lookup: CDR1 SNHLY, CDR2 FYNNEI. The DNA of the CDR3 is TGTGCCAGCACTTCCGTGGGGCTTCTCACAGATACGCAGTATTTT. It yields the protein CASTSVGLLTDTQYF.

This clone was detected only once. This chain connects TRBV6-6 to TRBJ2-7; 8 nucleotides line up with TRBD1. This CDR3 region has 17 residues. Germline assignment: CDR1 MNHNY and CDR2 SVGAGI (reference sequence). Losses at the gene ends were 5 bases for V and 2 bases for J; bases not matched to a gene: 14. Here the CDR3 DNA reads TGTGCCAGCAGTCGAACAACGCAGGGGGCCGAGACCTACGAGCAGTACTTC. It translates to CASSRTTQGAETYEQYF.

This sequence joins TRBV20-1 and TRBJ2-3; TRBD1 agrees at 8 bases. The length of the CDR3 is 18 residues. The germline V gene has CDR1 DFQATT and CDR2 SNEGSKA (reference sequence). Trimming cost V 3 bases and J 3 bases; bases outside gene matches: 17. CDR3 bases: TGCAGTGCTAGTAACAGGGGGAGAACTAATTTATGGACAGATACGCAGTATTTT. It yields the protein CSASNRGRTNLWTDTQYF.

This rearrangement joins TRBV5-1 to TRBJ1-3; D is uncertain. V lost 6 bases to trimming and J lost 4 bases, with 11 bases between them. CDR3 length: 13 residues. Germline assignment: CDR1 SGHRS and CDR2 YFSETQ. The CDR3 loop reads CASNAGNGNTIYF. The CDR3 nucleotides are TGCGCCAGCAACGCGGGGAACGGAAACACCATATATTTT.

On this clone: Other DNA sequences within the sample encode an identical CDR3. The rearrangement uses TRBV11-2 and TRBJ2-2, with 9 nucleotides matching TRBD1. The ends lost 2 bases at V and 5 bases at J; junction bases unmatched: 9. CDR3 length equals 17 residues. Germline lookup yields CDR1 SGHAT and CDR2 FQNNGV. CDR3 coding DNA: TGTGCCAGCAGCTTAAGGGGGGGACAGGGTCGGACCGGGGAGCTGTTTTTT. Its translation is CASSLRGGQGRTGELFF.

The V and J genes are TRBV5-4 and TRBJ1-1; 10 bases match TRBD1. This CDR3 has 13 residues. The J segment lost 9 bases and the V segment lost 4 bases, leaving 6 bases of the junction unmatched. CDR1 and CDR2 from the germline V gene are SGHNT and YYREEE (reference sequence). The CDR3 sequence is CASSEETGGKAFF. CDR3 DNA sequence: TGTGCCAGCAGCGAGGAGACAGGGGGCAAAGCTTTCTTT. Looking up the rest from reference TRBV5-4 and TRBJ1-1 gives the full variable domain: ETGVTQSPTHLIKTRGQQVTLRCSSQSGHNTVSWYQQALGQGPQFIFQYYREEENGRGNFPPRFSGLQFPNYSSELNVNALELDDSALYLCASSEETGGKAFFGQGTRLTVV.

J is TRBJ2-1 and V is TRBV24-1; TRBD2 agrees at 8 bases. Germline trimming cut 3 bases from V and 8 bases from J; bases unmatched to any gene: 14. Germline V lookup: CDR1 KGHDR, CDR2 SFDVKD. The CDR3 consists of 17 residues. This chain's CDR3 is CATSDQNPGLGSHEQFF. The CDR3 nucleotides read TGTGCCACCAGTGATCAAAACCCGGGACTAGGTTCCCATGAGCAGTTCTTC.

This rearrangement joins TRBV6-6 to TRBJ1-1; TRBD1 matches at 10 bases. The CDR3 is 16 amino acids. V was clipped by 5 bases and J by 1 base; unmatched bases: 7. The germline CDR1 and CDR2 sequences are MNHNY and SVGAGI (reference sequence). CDR3 amino acids: CASSRQGAPPNTEAFF. For the CDR3, the DNA is TGTGCCAGCAGTCGACAGGGGGCCCCTCCGAACACTGAAGCTTTCTTT.

The chain has TRBV2 and TRBJ1-4, with TRBD1 matching over 8 bases. Germline lookup yields CDR1 SNHLY and CDR2 FYNNEI. CDR3 length equals 16 residues. Trimming cost V 6 bases and J 7 bases; bases outside gene matches: 13. The CDR3 region has the DNA TGTGCCAGCAGGATGACCGGGACAGGATACAGTGAAAAACTGTTTTTT. Translated, it gives CASRMTGTGYSEKLFF.

The rearrangement uses TRBV7-3 and TRBJ2-5; the D gene is possibly TRBD2 (6 bases). Germline values: CDR1 SGHTA, CDR2 FQGTGA. Trimming cost V 5 bases and J 5 bases, with 12 bases left between them. The CDR3 runs to 13 residues. CDR3 in amino acids: CASSLHGGETQYF. The DNA for the CDR3 is TGTGCCAGCAGCCTCCATGGGGGGGAGACCCAGTACTTC.

The V and J genes are TRBV6-5 and TRBJ2-7; 7 bases line up with TRBD2. The CDR3 contains 15 residues. The J segment lost 6 bases and the V segment lost 6 bases, leaving 14 bases of the junction unmatched. Germline lookup yields CDR1 MNHEY and CDR2 SVGAGI. The CDR3 spells CASRRDIAGVSEQYF. As DNA, the CDR3 is TGTGCCAGCAGACGAGACATTGCGGGAGTTTCCGAGCAGTACTTC.